These 21 T cell receptor beta chains were sequenced from one sample in a study of early T cells in non-severe SARS-CoV-2 infection. TCRdb processed the 5' RACE reads anew with MiXCR; each CDR3 protein has one entry. Of roughly 40,000 distinct CDR3 sequences in the sample, roughly 6.2% were seen once. The sample taken for sequencing was whole blood. These receptors all come from an adult who was a healthcare worker with PCR-confirmed SARS-CoV-2 infection or an uninfected control (not recorded which).

This sequence joins TRBV6-2 or TRBV6-3 and TRBJ1-2; D not resolved. Germline V lookup: CDR1 MNHEY, CDR2 SVGEGT. V shed 3 bases and J shed 4 bases, with 15 bases lying between them. This CDR3 is 15 amino acids long. CDR3 sequence: CASSYSRADGYGYTF. In DNA, the CDR3 is TGTGCCAGCAGTTATTCCCGGGCCGACGGCTATGGCTACACCTTC.

A remark on this clonotype: A much larger clone lies a single base off, so this may be a read error. The chain combines TRBV19 with TRBJ2-5; perhaps TRBD1 as D (6 bases). The germline V gene has CDR1 LNHDA and CDR2 SQIVND (reference sequence). The CDR3 is 13 amino acids. This CDR3 reads CVSSDRTKETQYF. CDR3 bases: TGTGTCAGCAGCGACAGGACAAAAGAGACCCAGTACTTC. Looking up the rest from reference TRBV19 and TRBJ2-5 gives the full variable domain: DGGITQSPKYLFRKEGQNVTLSCEQNLNHDAMYWYRQDPGQGLRLIYYSQIVNDFQKGDIAEGYSVSREKKESFPLTVTSAQKNPTAFYLCVSSDRTKETQYFGPGTRLLVL.

The table lists this clonotype with many counts. This clone may be a read error of a much larger clone one base away. This chain uses TRBV6-5 with TRBJ2-1; 7 nucleotides agree with TRBD2. CDR3 length: 16 amino acids. The J segment lost 8 bases and the V segment lost 5 bases, leaving 15 bases of the junction unmatched. Germline loops: CDR1 MNHEY, CDR2 SVGAGI. CDR3 bases: TGTGCCAGCAGTCCCTCCGGGACTAACGGGGGTTATGAGCAGTTCTTC. It yields the protein CASSPSGTNGGYEQFF.

The chain has TRBV11-2 and TRBJ2-5; D possibly corresponds to TRBD2 (5 bases). Germline assignment: CDR1 SGHAT and CDR2 FQNNGV. This CDR3 region has 15 residues. Trimming removed 2 bases from V and 5 bases from J, with 15 bases in between. Here the CDR3 DNA reads TGTGCCAGCAGCTTATTTTATTCGGGGTCGGAGACCCAGTACTTC. Protein product: CASSLFYSGSETQYF.

A few counts support this clonotype. V usage is TRBV7-6 and J usage is TRBJ2-2; 9 bases map to TRBD1. V trimming: 4 bases; J trimming: 6 bases; junction bases outside the gene matches: 6. Germline CDR1 is SGHVS and CDR2 is FNYEAQ. This CDR3 comprises 15 residues. The CDR3, as DNA: TGTGCCAGCAGCTATTTAAGGACAGGGGCCGGGGAGCTGTTTTTT. It codes for CASSYLRTGAGELFF.

In its sample, this clonotype is medium-sized (0.01 to 0.1%). V is TRBV12-3 or TRBV12-4 and J is TRBJ1-5; 8 bases map to TRBD1. The CDR3 is 11 residues long. V shed 5 bases, J shed 12 bases, and the junction held 3 bases outside the gene matches. The CDR3 protein is CASSHGQGQHF. The CDR3, as DNA: TGTGCCAGCAGTCACGGACAGGGCCAGCATTTT.

The table lists this clonotype with many counts. This sequence joins TRBV27 and TRBJ2-7; D is unclear. V was trimmed by 0 bases and J by 2 bases, leaving 5 bases between them. The CDR3 consists of 13 residues. CDR1 MNHEY and CDR2 SMNVEV come from the germline V gene (reference sequence). For the CDR3, the DNA is TGTGCCAGCAGTTTATCGCCAGCCTACGAGCAGTACTTC. Translation: CASSLSPAYEQYF.

V is TRBV5-4 and J is TRBJ2-2; D ambiguous. The V gene's germline CDR1 is SGHNT and CDR2 YYREEE (reference sequence). This CDR3 comprises 14 residues. V lost 3 bases and J lost 3, with 9 bases in between. The CDR3 DNA reads TGTGCCAGCAGCTCGAAGGTAGACACCGGGGAGCTGTTTTTT. It yields the protein CASSSKVDTGELFF.

This clonotype was found many times. The chain joins TRBV30 to TRBJ1-5; tentative D call: TRBD1 (5 bases). V gave up 2 bases and J gave up 4 bases, with 21 bases separating them. The CDR3 contains 17 residues. The germline V gene has CDR1 GTSNPN and CDR2 SVGIG (reference sequence). CDR3 in DNA: TGTGCCTGGAGTTTCCGACGCCCCCCGGGGGGAAATCAGCCCCAGCATTTT. It is translated as CAWSFRRPPGGNQPQHF.

In its sample, this clonotype was seen many times. The chain employs TRBV18 and TRBJ1-2, with D perhaps matching TRBD1 (6 bases). The CDR3 spans 13 residues. Trimming took off 8 bases at V and 2 bases at J, with 12 bases between the two ends. Germline lookup yields CDR1 KGHSH and CDR2 LQKENI. The CDR3 region has the DNA TGTGCCAGCCTTCAGGGACAAAACTATGGCTACACCTTC. It translates to CASLQGQNYGYTF.

This clonotype was counted ten times or more. The chain recombines TRBV28 with TRBJ1-2, with D possibly matching TRBD1 (5 bases). CDR3 length: 14 amino acids. V lost 10 bases and J lost 4, with 19 bases in between. Germline V gene data show CDR1 as MDHEN and CDR2 as SYDVKM. The DNA of the CDR3 is TGTGCCACCACACGGGACCGCCTAACCTATGGCTACACCTTC. This translates into CATTRDRLTYGYTF.

The table lists this clonotype with a few counts. The V and J genes are TRBV7-9 and TRBJ2-1, with unresolved D. The germline V gene encodes CDR1 SEHNR and CDR2 FQNEAQ (reference sequence). The germline V and J ends were trimmed by 5 bases and 0 bases, with 14 bases remaining between them. This CDR3 region has 16 residues. The CDR3 DNA reads TGTGCCAGCAGCCACGGACGGCAGAGCTCCTACAATGAGCAGTTCTTC. Residues: CASSHGRQSSYNEQFF. The full variable domain, with the rest looked up from reference TRBV7-9 and TRBJ2-1, is DTGVSQNPRHKITKRGQNVTFRCDPISEHNRLYWYRQTLGQGPEFLTYFQNEAQLEKSRLLSDRFSAERPKGSFSTLEIQRTEQGDSAMYLCASSHGRQSSYNEQFFGPGTRLTVL.

This clonotype appeared many times. The rearrangement joins TRBV12-3 or TRBV12-4 to TRBJ1-1; D is uncertain. V lost 5 bases to trimming and J lost 8 bases, with 12 bases between them. CDR3 size: 12 residues. CDR3 nucleotide sequence: TGTGCCAGCAGTCTGGGCAACCTAGAAGCTTTCTTT. Protein product: CASSLGNLEAFF.

This clonotype was seen ten or more times. The chain employs TRBV3-1 and TRBJ2-1; D gene unclear. The germline V and J ends were trimmed by 0 bases and 7 bases, with 4 bases remaining between them. The CDR3 runs 12 residues. Germline CDR1 is LGHDT and CDR2 is YNNKEL (reference sequence). CDR3 loop: CASSQEWNEQFF. The CDR3 region has the DNA TGTGCCAGCAGCCAAGAATGGAATGAGCAGTTCTTC.

The V and J genes are TRBV5-1 and TRBJ2-3; 7 bases line up with TRBD1. With 4 bases clipped from V and 1 base from J, the junction kept 9 bases outside the gene matches. Germline CDR1 SGHRS, CDR2 YFSETQ. The CDR3 sequence is 16 residues long. CDR3 loop: CASSRRQGKGTDTQYF. CDR3 in DNA: TGCGCCAGCAGCCGTAGACAGGGAAAGGGCACAGATACGCAGTATTTT.

The chain couples TRBV4-3 to TRBJ2-2; perhaps TRBD2 as D (6 bases). CDR1 and CDR2 from the germline V gene are LGHNA and YSLEER. V was trimmed by 0 bases and J by 7 bases, leaving 9 bases between them. This CDR3 comprises 14 residues. CDR3 in DNA: TGCGCCAGCAGCCAAGATGGGGGACTCGGGGAGCTGTTTTTT. Translating gives CASSQDGGLGELFF.

This clonotype was seen at least ten times. The chain carries TRBV19 and TRBJ2-5, with no clear D. Germline assignment: CDR1 LNHDA and CDR2 SQIVND (reference sequence). The CDR3 extends over 13 amino acids. Between the trimmed V and J ends, which lost 2 bases and 4 bases, there was a span of 8 bases. The DNA of the CDR3 is TGTGCCAGTAGTATAACGAGTCGAGAGACCCAGTACTTC. Translation gives CASSITSRETQYF.

This clonotype has a handful of counts. V is TRBV6-1 and J is TRBJ2-3; D is undetermined. CDR1 MNHNS and CDR2 SASEGT come from the germline V gene. Trimming stripped 4 bases from V and 5 bases from J, with 4 bases between. This CDR3 spans 11 amino acids. The CDR3 protein is CASSGGDTQYF. The CDR3 DNA follows: TGTGCCAGCAGTGGTGGAGATACGCAGTATTTT.

This clonotype has at least ten counts. The CDR3 is CSARDTGSDGAPQHF. Here the CDR3 DNA reads TGCAGTGCTAGAGATACAGGGAGTGACGGGGCGCCCCAGCATTTT. The V call is TRBV20-1, the J call TRBJ1-5; tentative D call: TRBD1 (6 bases). V gave up 0 bases and J gave up 9 bases, with 18 bases separating them. Germline assignment: CDR1 DFQATT and CDR2 SNEGSKA (reference sequence). The length of the CDR3 is 15 residues.

This clonotype has a count of ten or more. The chain is built from TRBV6-6 and TRBJ2-1; D not resolved. This CDR3 region has 13 residues. In germline, CDR1 is MNHNY, CDR2 SVGAGI (reference sequence). The ends were cut back, 5 bases at V and 0 bases at J, with 5 bases in the middle. In nucleotides, the CDR3 is TGTGCCAGCAGTCCCGCCTCCTACAATGAGCAGTTCTTC. Translating gives CASSPASYNEQFF.

This clonotype was recorded a few times. The chain links TRBV18 to TRBJ2-2, with 7 bases matching TRBD1. The V gene end was trimmed by 6 bases and the J gene end by 0 bases; junction bases not matched to a gene: 7. CDR3 length equals 16 residues. Germline values: CDR1 KGHSH, CDR2 LQKENI. This chain's CDR3 is CASSPMTGSNTGELFF. The CDR3 coding sequence is TGTGCCAGCTCTCCCATGACAGGGTCGAACACCGGGGAGCTGTTTTTT.